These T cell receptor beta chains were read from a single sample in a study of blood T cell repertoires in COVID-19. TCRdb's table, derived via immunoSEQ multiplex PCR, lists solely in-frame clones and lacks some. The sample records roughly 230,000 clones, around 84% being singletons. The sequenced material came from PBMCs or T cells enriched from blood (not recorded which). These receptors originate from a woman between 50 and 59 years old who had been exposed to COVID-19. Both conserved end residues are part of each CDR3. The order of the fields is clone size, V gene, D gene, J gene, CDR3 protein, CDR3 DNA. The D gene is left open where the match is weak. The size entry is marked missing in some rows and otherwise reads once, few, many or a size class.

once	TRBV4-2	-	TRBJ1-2	CASSPAGVGGYTF	TGTGCCAGCAGCCCGGCAGGGGTCGGTGGCTACACCTTC
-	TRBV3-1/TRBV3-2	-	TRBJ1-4	CASSQSAINEKLFF	TGTGCCAGCAGCCAATCAGCGATTAATGAAAAACTGTTTTTT
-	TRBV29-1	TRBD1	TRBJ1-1	CSARTGGRNTEAFF	TGCAGCGCCAGAACAGGGGGCCGGAACACTGAAGCTTTCTTT
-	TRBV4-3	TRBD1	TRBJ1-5	CASSQDRGQGQPQHF	TGCGCCAGCAGCCAGGACAGGGGACAGGGACAGCCCCAGCATTTT
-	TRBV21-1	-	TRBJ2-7	CASSTQTGAEIPYEQYF	TGTGCCAGCAGCACCCAGACAGGGGCGGAGATCCCCTACGAGCAGTACTTC
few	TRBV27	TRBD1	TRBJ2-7	CARPAGDRRPYEQYF	TGTGCCAGACCGGCCGGGGACAGGCGTCCCTACGAGCAGTACTTC
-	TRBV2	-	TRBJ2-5	CASSEWSGETQYF	TGTGCCAGCAGTGAGTGGTCGGGGGAGACCCAGTACTTC
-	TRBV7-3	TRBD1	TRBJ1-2	CASSLGTGNYGYTF	TGTGCCAGCAGCTTAGGGACAGGGAACTATGGCTACACCTTC
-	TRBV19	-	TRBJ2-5	CASNPLGGGGQETQYF	TGTGCCAGTAATCCCCTCGGAGGTGGAGGACAAGAGACCCAGTACTTC
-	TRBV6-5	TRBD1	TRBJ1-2	CASSYPGQGNGGYTF	TGTGCCAGCAGTTATCCAGGACAGGGAAATGGTGGCTACACCTTC
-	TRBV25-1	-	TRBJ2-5	CASTPGETQYF	TGTGCCAGCACCCCGGGGGAGACCCAGTACTTC
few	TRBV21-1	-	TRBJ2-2	CASRASFTGELFF	TGTGCCAGCAGGGCCTCTTTCACCGGGGAGCTGTTTTTT
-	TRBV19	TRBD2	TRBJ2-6	CASSRGGNFGANVLTF	TGTGCCAGTAGTAGGGGGGGTAACTTTGGGGCCAACGTCCTGACTTTC
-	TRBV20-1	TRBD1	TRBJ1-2	CSASHRGGEGGYTF	TGCAGTGCTAGTCATAGAGGGGGCGAGGGCGGCTACACCTTC
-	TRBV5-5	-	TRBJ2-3	CASSQLGGFTDTQYF	TGTGCCAGCAGCCAATTGGGGGGATTCACAGATACGCAGTATTTT
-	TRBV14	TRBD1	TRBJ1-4	CASSPRQGTNEKLFF	TGTGCCAGCAGCCCTCGACAGGGAACTAATGAAAAACTGTTTTTT
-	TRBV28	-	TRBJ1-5	CASSADRFNQPQHF	TGTGCCAGCAGTGCCGACAGGTTTAATCAGCCCCAGCATTTT
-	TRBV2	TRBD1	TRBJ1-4	CASRGTGSDEKLFF	TGTGCCAGCAGGGGGACAGGGAGTGATGAAAAACTGTTTTTT
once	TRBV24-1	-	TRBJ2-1	CATSEGANEQFF	TGTGCCACCAGTGAAGGGGCAAATGAGCAGTTCTTC
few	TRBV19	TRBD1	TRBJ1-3	CASSPRGGGSGNTIYF	TGTGCCAGTAGCCCCCGAGGGGGCGGTTCGGGAAACACCATATATTTT
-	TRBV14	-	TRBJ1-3	CASSPGFSGNTIYF	TGTGCCAGCAGTCCAGGGTTCTCTGGAAACACCATATATTTT
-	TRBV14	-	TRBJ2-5	CASSHGPGIPYQETQYF	TGTGCCAGCAGCCATGGTCCAGGGATCCCCTACCAAGAGACCCAGTACTTC
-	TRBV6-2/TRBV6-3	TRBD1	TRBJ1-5	CASSPSTGTQPQHF	TGTGCCAGCAGTCCCTCGACAGGGACTCAGCCCCAGCATTTT
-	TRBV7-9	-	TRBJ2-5	CASSPRGSIAETQYF	TGTGCCAGCAGCCCTAGGGGCTCGATAGCCGAGACCCAGTACTTC
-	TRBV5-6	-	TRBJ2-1	CASDFWDTFFNEQFF	TGTGCCAGTGATTTCTGGGACACCTTTTTCAATGAGCAGTTCTTC
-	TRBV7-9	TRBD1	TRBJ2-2	CAGKGQANTGELFF	TGTGCCGGCAAGGGACAGGCGAACACCGGGGAGCTGTTTTTT
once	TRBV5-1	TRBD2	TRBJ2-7	CASSLFASGFYEQYF	TGCGCCAGCAGCTTGTTTGCTAGCGGGTTCTACGAGCAGTACTTC
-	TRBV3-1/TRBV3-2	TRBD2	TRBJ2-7	CASSLAGGPSYEQYF	TGTGCCAGCAGTCTAGCGGGGGGACCCTCCTACGAGCAGTACTTC
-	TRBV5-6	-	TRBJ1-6	CASSLAGESPLHF	TGTGCCAGCAGCTTGGCCGGGGAATCACCCCTCCACTTT
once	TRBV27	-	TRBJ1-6	CASSFRGNSPLHF	TGTGCCAGCAGTTTCCGGGGAAATTCACCCCTCCACTTT
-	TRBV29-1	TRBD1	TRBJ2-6	CSVGDSSGANVLTF	TGCAGCGTTGGGGACAGCTCTGGGGCCAACGTCCTGACTTTC
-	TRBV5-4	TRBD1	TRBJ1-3	CASSLNRGLAGNTIYF	TGTGCCAGCAGCTTGAACAGGGGGCTTGCTGGAAACACCATATATTTT
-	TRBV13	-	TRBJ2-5	CASSLAGMETQYF	TGTGCCAGCAGCTTAGCCGGGATGGAGACCCAGTACTTC
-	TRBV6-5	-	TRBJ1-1	CASVGQGNTEAFF	TGTGCCAGCGTGGGGCAGGGGAACACTGAAGCTTTCTTT
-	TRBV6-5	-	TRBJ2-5	CASSYSLETQYF	TGTGCCAGCAGTTACTCCCTAGAGACCCAGTACTTC
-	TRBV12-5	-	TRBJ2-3	CASGLVLLRGGSDTQYF	TGTGCTAGTGGTTTGGTATTATTACGGGGAGGTTCAGATACGCAGTATTTT
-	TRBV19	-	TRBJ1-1	CASSPQRVTEAFF	TGTGCCAGTAGCCCCCAGCGGGTCACTGAAGCTTTCTTT
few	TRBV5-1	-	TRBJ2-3	CASSLLGASADTQYF	TGCGCCAGCAGCTTGTTGGGGGCCAGCGCAGATACGCAGTATTTT
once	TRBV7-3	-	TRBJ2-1	CASSLRPYEALDNEQFF	TGTGCCAGCAGCTTAAGGCCCTACGAGGCATTAGACAATGAGCAGTTCTTC
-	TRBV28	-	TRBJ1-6	CASSLNGVLSPLHF	TGTGCCAGCAGTTTAAACGGGGTTTTGTCACCCCTCCACTTT
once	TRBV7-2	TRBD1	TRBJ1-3	CASSPKGQGNTIYF	TGTGCCAGCAGCCCCAAAGGACAGGGGAACACCATATATTTT
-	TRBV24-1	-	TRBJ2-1	CATSDRRDLGGSYNEQFF	TGTGCCACCAGTGATCGCCGGGATTTGGGGGGCTCCTACAATGAGCAGTTCTTC